This T cell receptor beta chain was sequenced during a study of neoadjuvant anti-PD-1 for oral cavity cancer. Study as a whole: Non-progressing patients received a fourth nivolumab dose near day 43, then surgery on days 50-56. General study results and limits: Pretreatment Treg/Th17 ratio correlated inversely with post-treatment tumor clonality.

The V gene's germline CDR1 is SGHRS and CDR2 YFSETQ. This CDR3 has 14 residues. V was clipped by 4 bases and J by 9 bases, with 17 bases between them. Here immunoSEQ multiplex PCR was the method, and the copy in TCRdb shows in-frame clones only, minus some. This repertoire shows about 14,000 clones, about three quarters found once; its top ten account for 3%. This clone was recorded once. Its target is not known. This sequence joins TRBV5-1 and TRBJ2-1; TRBD2 might be the D (6 bases). This clonotype was sampled from a person between 40 and 85 years old with oral cavity squamous cell carcinoma. The input for sequencing was PBMCs, taken before nivolumab (anti-PD-1) treatment. CDR3 sequence: CASSGSLATGEQFF. The CDR3 nucleotides are TGCGCCAGCAGCGGCAGCCTAGCGACCGGTGAGCAGTTCTTC.